The T cell receptor beta chain described here comes from a study of cytomegalovirus exposure and HLA in healthy donors. Overall study: Counted in an early data release were about 85 million unique TCRs from HLA-typed donors.

On this clone: What it binds is unknown.

Notes on the study in general: V- and J-gene trimming of TCR beta was linked (in a later analysis) to a missense DCLRE1C variant. Earlier analysis found most TCR beta V segments productive about 90% or about 30% of the time. Further analysis was carried out later, and it showed several of the most significant clusters appearing linked to common viral pathogens.

CDR3 length: 15 residues. Germline loops: CDR1 SGHTS, CDR2 YDEGEE. Trimming removed 0 bases from V and 4 bases from J; junction bases left unmatched: 2. Both 60 Vbeta primers and 13 Jbeta primers went into the PCR. The protocol was immunoSEQ multiplex PCR, while the TCRdb copy is restricted to in-frame clones and leaves out a portion. The table shows 120,000 to 150,000 clones, with 78% occurring only once. The sequence was obtained from a male donor in good health and CMV-seronegative. This sequence joins TRBV5-8 and TRBJ2-1; TRBD2 matches at 9 bases. Material for sequencing was PBMCs. CDR3 bases: TGTGCCAGCAGCTTGGTTAGCGGGGGTTACAATGAGCAGTTCTTC. Amino acids: CASSLVSGGYNEQFF. Complete variable domain (other parts from reference TRBV5-8 and TRBJ2-1): EAGVTQSPTHLIKTRGQQATLRCSPISGHTSVYWYQQALGLGLQFLLWYDEGEERNRGNFPPRFSGRQFPNYSSELNVNALELEDSALYLCASSLVSGGYNEQFFGPGTRLTVL.